Below, 5 T cell receptor beta chains from the same sample are listed, as sequenced in a study of T-cell memory formation after mild COVID-19. TCRdb reprocessed the 5' RACE reads via MiXCR and lists one record per CDR3 protein. The table has fewer than 650,000 distinct CDR3 sequences, 15% to 20% seen once. The specimen sequenced was PBMCs or a T cell subset sorted from them (not recorded which). These receptors originate from an adult woman who had mild COVID-19 (a few samples of this study predate the infection). Cell type and time point are not known.

This clonotype showed up just a few times. V usage is TRBV9 and J usage is TRBJ2-2, with D possibly being TRBD1 (7 bases). The CDR3 runs 17 residues. V lost 1 base and J lost 5, with 18 bases in between. Germline V gene sequence: CDR1 SGDLS, CDR2 YYNGEE. DNA of the CDR3: TGTGCCAGCAGCGTACCCCAAGGAGGGGGCAGGACCGGGGAGCTGTTTTTT. Its translation: CASSVPQGGGRTGELFF.

The chain combines TRBV7-2 with TRBJ2-2; D gene uncertain. Between the trimmed V and J ends, which lost 0 bases and 6 bases, there was a span of 11 bases. The length of the CDR3 is 15 residues. CDR1 and CDR2 (germline): SGHTA, FQGNSA. CDR3 sequence: CASSLASSYPGELFF. The CDR3 nucleotides read TGTGCCAGCAGCTTAGCGAGTAGCTATCCCGGGGAGCTGTTTTTT.

This chain connects TRBV4-3 to TRBJ1-2, with D possibly matching TRBD1 (6 bases). Germline V gene sequence: CDR1 LGHNA, CDR2 YSLEER. Trimming cost V 0 bases and J 8 bases, with 10 bases left between them. CDR3 length equals 13 residues. The CDR3 DNA reads as TGCGCCAGCAGCCAAGACTGGGGGCTCGGCTACACCTTC. Translated, it gives CASSQDWGLGYTF.

The V call is TRBV12-3 or TRBV12-4, the J call TRBJ2-1, with a weak D call TRBD2 (6 bases). CDR3 length equals 12 residues. Trimming shortened V by 10 bases and J by 10 bases, and 17 bases separated the two germline ends. The CDR3 spells CAIATGVREQFF. The CDR3 bases are TGTGCCATCGCCACGGGGGTGCGGGAGCAGTTCTTC.

The J gene is TRBJ1-1, the V gene TRBV6-2 or TRBV6-3; 7 bases are shared with TRBD1. The germline gives CDR1 MNHEY, CDR2 SVGEGT. The CDR3 is 17 residues long. Trimming removed 6 bases from V and 6 bases from J; junction bases left unmatched: 19. The CDR3 sequence: CASSYVPGQSPRPEAFF. The CDR3 DNA reads as TGTGCCAGCAGCTACGTCCCGGGACAGTCGCCGAGACCTGAAGCTTTCTTT.